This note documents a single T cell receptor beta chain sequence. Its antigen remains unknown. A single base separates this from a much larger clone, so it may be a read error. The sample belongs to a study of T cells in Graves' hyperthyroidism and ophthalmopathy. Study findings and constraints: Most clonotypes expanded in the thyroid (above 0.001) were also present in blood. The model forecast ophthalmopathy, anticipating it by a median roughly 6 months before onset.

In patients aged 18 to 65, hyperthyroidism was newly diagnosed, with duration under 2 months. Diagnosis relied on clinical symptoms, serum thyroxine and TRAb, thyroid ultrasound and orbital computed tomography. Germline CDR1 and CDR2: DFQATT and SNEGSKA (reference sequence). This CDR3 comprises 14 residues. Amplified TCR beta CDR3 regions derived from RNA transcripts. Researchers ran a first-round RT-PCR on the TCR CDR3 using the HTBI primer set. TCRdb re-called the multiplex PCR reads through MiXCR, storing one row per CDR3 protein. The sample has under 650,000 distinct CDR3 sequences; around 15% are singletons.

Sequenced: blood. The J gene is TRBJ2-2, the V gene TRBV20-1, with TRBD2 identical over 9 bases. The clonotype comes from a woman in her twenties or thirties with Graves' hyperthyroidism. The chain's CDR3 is CSARVAGGTGGLFF. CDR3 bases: TGCAGTGCTAGAGTTGCGGGAGGGACCGGGGGGCTGTTTTTT.